This T cell receptor (beta chain) derives from a study of shared clonotypes between healthy human individuals. In the study overall: Donor composition was a couple of women and three men, aged 18 to 49.

This clone was picked up one time. The data were produced by immunoSEQ multiplex PCR, yet TCRdb's version contains in-frame clones alone and is incomplete. The sample gives roughly 2.2 million clones, over 90% of which show up once; 0.3% to 0.4% is in the top ten. Sequenced sample: naive CD4+ T cells from PBMCs. Subset reported: CD45RA+ positively selected. This receptor was obtained from a man younger than 35 in good health. Some clones in this sample may be carry-over from other donors' samples.

The CDR3 nucleotides read TGTGCCAGCAGCTTAGGAACAGGGGGCTCTGAGCAGTTCTTC. Translation gives CASSLGTGGSEQFF. The rearrangement joins TRBV11-2 to TRBJ2-1; 9 nucleotides align to TRBD1. The CDR3 contains 14 residues. The ends lost 1 base at V and 9 bases at J; junction bases unmatched: 4. The germline V gene has CDR1 SGHAT and CDR2 FQNNGV.